The 19 T cell receptor beta chains presented below share a single source sample, sequenced in a study of immune evolution from preneoplasia to lung adenocarcinoma. Produced via immunoSEQ multiplex PCR; TCRdb's table is partial and in-frame only. The table records about 2,200 clones, around 74% of them present only once. The material sequenced was FFPE adjacent normal lung tissue. The origin of the receptors is a person aged 60-79 years with lung adenocarcinoma.

The chain carries TRBV6-4 and TRBJ1-5, with unresolved D. The germline gives CDR1 MRHNA, CDR2 SNTAGT. This CDR3 has 15 amino acids. The V end was cut by 0 bases, the J end by 0 bases, with 6 bases between. The CDR3 nucleotides read TGTGCCAGCAGTGACTCCTCTGATAGCAATCAGCCCCAGCATTTT. Translated, it gives CASSDSSDSNQPQHF.

This chain uses TRBV7-8 with TRBJ2-6; D unresolved. The V end was cut by 5 bases, the J end by 5 bases, with 19 bases between. Germline V gene data show CDR1 as SGHVS and CDR2 as FQNEAQ. The CDR3 extends over 17 amino acids. The CDR3 protein is CASSHLCPQSRANVLTF. CDR3 in DNA: TGTGCCAGCAGCCATCTATGCCCACAAAGTCGGGCCAACGTCCTGACTTTC.

The chain employs TRBV7-9 and TRBJ1-1; D gene uncertain. Germline loops: CDR1 SEHNR, CDR2 FQNEAQ (reference sequence). The CDR3 has 11 amino acids. The V end lost 10 bases, the J end lost 5 bases, and 11 bases lay between the germline ends. DNA of the CDR3: TGTGCCATCTCTAATCATACTGAAGCTTTCTTT. It encodes CAISNHTEAFF.

The chain links TRBV7-2 to TRBJ2-6; D may correspond to TRBD1 or TRBD2 (5 bases each). CDR1 is SGHTA and CDR2 is FQGNSA in the germline V gene. The CDR3 spans 17 residues. V dropped 1 base and J dropped 2 bases, with 12 bases sitting between them. The CDR3 here is CASSLVAGSAGANVLTF. DNA for the CDR3: TGTGCCAGCAGCTTAGTGGCAGGGAGCGCTGGGGCCAACGTCCTGACTTTC.

J is TRBJ1-2 and V is TRBV1; TRBD1 is the table's D call and was not checked against the DNA. TRBV1 is marked as a pseudogene. This CDR3 has 15 residues. DNA for the CDR3: TGCACCAGCAGCGACCTCAGGCCAGGCCTTGTTGGCTACACCTTC. Translation: CTSSDLRPGLVGYTF.

The CDR3: CAWSLGAAEAFF. The DNA for the CDR3 is TGTGCCTGGAGTTTAGGGGCTGCTGAAGCTTTCTTT. The V and J genes are TRBV30 and TRBJ1-1; weak D call: TRBD1 (5 bases). The CDR3 sequence is 12 residues long. V gave up 2 bases and J gave up 6 bases, with 10 bases separating them. Germline CDR1 and CDR2: GTSNPN and SVGIG (reference sequence).

This clone was recorded only once. The genes are TRBV19 and TRBJ1-2, with no clear D. This CDR3 has 13 residues. CDR1 is LNHDA, CDR2 SQIVND, per germline (reference sequence). V was cut by 7 bases and J by 2 bases, with 11 bases left in between. For the CDR3, the DNA is TGTGCCAGTATGGCGAGCAGAAACTATGGCTACACCTTC. It yields the protein CASMASRNYGYTF. Full variable domain (missing parts from reference TRBV19 and TRBJ1-2): DGGITQSPKYLFRKEGQNVTLSCEQNLNHDAMYWYRQDPGQGLRLIYYSQIVNDFQKGDIAEGYSVSREKKESFPLTVTSAQKNPTAFYLCASMASRNYGYTFGSGTRLTVV.

The sample holds a few counts of this clone. V usage is TRBV15 and J usage is TRBJ1-5, with a possible D match to TRBD1 (6 bases). V was pared by 2 bases and J by 2 bases, with 7 bases between. Germline CDR1 and CDR2: LNHNV and YYDKDF (reference sequence). The length of the CDR3 is 14 residues. CDR3 DNA sequence: TGTGCCACCAGCAGAAACAGGGGCAATCAGCCCCAGCATTTT. Translated, it gives CATSRNRGNQPQHF.

J is TRBJ1-2 and V is TRBV2, with D possibly being TRBD1 (5 bases). Germline V CDR1 and CDR2: SNHLY, FYNNEI. Trimming removed 3 bases from V and 7 bases from J, with 21 bases in between. The CDR3 runs 16 residues. CDR3 sequence: CASSDPDSGAIGGYTF. The CDR3 DNA reads TGTGCCAGCAGTGATCCCGACAGTGGTGCCATCGGTGGCTACACCTTC.

V and J are TRBV28 and TRBJ2-3; D might be TRBD1 (5 bases). CDR3 length equals 13 residues. The ends were cut back, 6 bases at V and 1 base at J, with 8 bases in the middle. Germline V gene data show CDR1 as MDHEN and CDR2 as SYDVKM. CDR3 sequence reads: CASRKQGTDTQYF. As DNA, the CDR3 is TGTGCCAGCAGGAAACAGGGCACAGATACGCAGTATTTT.

This chain connects TRBV11-3 to TRBJ2-1; TRBD2 aligns across 7 bases. The germline gives CDR1 SGHNT, CDR2 YENEEA. V shed 1 base and J 7 bases; nucleotides not matched to a gene: 7. The CDR3 is made up of 15 amino acids. CDR3 amino acids: CASSLASGAFNEQFF. Written as DNA, the CDR3 is TGTGCCAGCAGCTTAGCCAGCGGGGCTTTTAATGAGCAGTTCTTC.

The genes are TRBV19 and TRBJ1-1; a weak D match, TRBD1 (6 bases). Between the trimmed V and J ends, which lost 3 bases and 4 bases, there was a span of 12 bases. Germline values: CDR1 LNHDA, CDR2 SQIVND (reference sequence). The CDR3 length is 14 residues. The chain's CDR3 is CASSIQGRGTEAFF. DNA for the CDR3: TGTGCCAGTAGTATCCAGGGGCGGGGCACTGAAGCTTTCTTT.

This sequence joins TRBV5-1 and TRBJ1-6, with 7 bases identical to TRBD1. Germline V gene data show CDR1 as SGHRS and CDR2 as YFSETQ. CDR3 size: 12 residues. The trim removed 7 bases at V and 8 bases at J, leaving 3 bases unmatched. This CDR3 reads CASGTGDSPLHF. DNA of the CDR3: TGCGCCAGCGGCACAGGGGATTCACCCCTCCACTTT.

This clone came up a few times. This chain joins TRBV10-3 and TRBJ1-1; D may be TRBD1 (6 bases). The germline CDR1 and CDR2 sequences are ENHRY and SYGVKD. Trimming shortened V by 3 bases and J by 1 base, and 12 bases separated the two germline ends. This CDR3 spans 15 amino acids. The CDR3 DNA reads as TGTGCCATCAGTGAATCTACAGGGCCGAACACTGAAGCTTTCTTT. Amino acids: CAISESTGPNTEAFF.

This chain joins TRBV10-3 and TRBJ1-1, with TRBD1 matching over 9 bases. Trimming took 6 bases from V and 10 from J; bases not matched to a gene: 9. CDR1 and CDR2 from the germline V gene are ENHRY and SYGVKD. The CDR3 covers 13 residues. Here the CDR3 reads CAISVTGTGRAFF. CDR3 coding DNA: TGTGCCATCAGCGTTACCGGGACAGGGCGAGCTTTCTTT.

The chain recombines TRBV28 with TRBJ1-2; D is unresolved. V was trimmed by 7 bases and J by 4 bases, leaving 16 bases between them. The CDR3 is 14 residues long. Germline V gene sequence: CDR1 MDHEN, CDR2 SYDVKM. The CDR3 here is CASNSKGRPYGYTF. The CDR3 coding sequence is TGTGCCAGCAACTCAAAGGGTCGCCCCTATGGCTACACCTTC.

This chain uses TRBV30 with TRBJ1-3; D might be TRBD1 (5 bases). Trimming left V 4 bases short and J 4 bases short, with 23 bases between. This CDR3 comprises 17 residues. Germline V gene sequence: CDR1 GTSNPN, CDR2 SVGIG (reference sequence). The CDR3, as DNA: TGTGCCTGGAAAGCCTTCTCGGGAGGGGTGAGGGGAAACACCATATATTTT. It yields the protein CAWKAFSGGVRGNTIYF.

The chain employs TRBV6-5 and TRBJ1-2; 7 nucleotides align to TRBD1. The V segment lost 5 bases and the J segment 8 bases; nucleotides outside the gene matches: 5. The CDR3 is 12 residues long. Germline V gene lookup returns CDR1 MNHEY and CDR2 SVGAGI. CDR3 bases: TGTGCCAGCAGTAACAGGGGAGGAGGCTACACCTTC. It encodes CASSNRGGGYTF.

V is TRBV6-5 and J is TRBJ2-7; 7 bases match TRBD1. The CDR3 has 15 residues. The germline gives CDR1 MNHEY, CDR2 SVGAGI. The trim removed 6 bases at V and 1 base at J, leaving 9 bases unmatched. This CDR3 reads CASSTGQDRSYEQYF. CDR3 sequence (DNA): TGTGCCAGCAGCACTGGACAGGACCGGTCCTACGAGCAGTACTTC.